This T cell receptor (beta chain) originates from a study of cytomegalovirus exposure and HLA in healthy donors. Turning to the study itself: A later analysis reported the same platform for the 120 or so validation repertoires and the roughly 700 first-cohort repertoires.

The assay was immunoSEQ multiplex PCR, and TCRdb's table has in-frame clones only and misses some. Counted here are 210,000 or so clones, about 90% occurring once; the ten biggest clones make up around 3%. V shed 1 base and J shed 4 bases, with 10 bases lying between them. This CDR3 comprises 15 residues. In germline, CDR1 is MGHRA, CDR2 YSYEKL. Regarding this clone: Antigen specificity is unknown.

The donors were part of the validation cohort, which consisted of more than 90 subjects and was separate from the first cohort of 666 subjects. Whole-study findings and limits: That first-cohort TCR clusters tended to co-occur in the 90 to 150 validation repertoires was found in a later analysis. High sensitivity and specificity were reportedly achieved when the classifier diagnosed cytomegalovirus status.

The chain combines TRBV4-1 with TRBJ2-2, with D possibly TRBD1 on 5 matching bases. This receptor was identified in a woman aged 18-30 years in good health and CMV-seronegative. The sample was PBMCs. The CDR3 sequence: CASSQVAGPTGELFF. The CDR3 DNA is TGCGCCAGCAGCCAAGTAGCAGGGCCCACCGGGGAGCTGTTTTTT.